The 31 T cell receptor beta chains below were found in one sample sequenced in a study of beta chain features in type 1 diabetes. The authors reverse transcribed all of the isolated RNA, so sequencing captured expressed TCRB transcripts. Clones were read by immunoSEQ multiplex PCR, and TCRdb kept only the in-frame ones, dropping some. This sample has about 320,000 clones, with 11% to 15% found just once. Sequences were obtained from central memory CD4+ T cells from blood. These receptors were taken from a man aged 25-40 years in good health.

The chain combines TRBV7-9 with TRBJ2-5; D not resolved. The V and J ends lost 2 bases and 2 bases respectively, with 6 bases between them. CDR3 length: 13 amino acids. Germline V lookup: CDR1 SEHNR, CDR2 FQNEAQ (reference sequence). Written as DNA, the CDR3 is TGTGCCAGCAGCTTACAGGTACAAGAGACCCAGTACTTC. Translation: CASSLQVQETQYF.

This clone appeared many times. This chain links TRBV5-4 with TRBJ2-7, with 7 bases identical to TRBD1. This CDR3 comprises 15 residues. After removal of 4 bases from V and 5 bases from J, the junction contained 12 bases not matched to a gene. Germline V gene sequence: CDR1 SGHNT, CDR2 YYREEE (reference sequence). CDR3: CASSLRQGSEHEQYF. The CDR3 region has the DNA TGTGCCAGCAGCCTACGACAGGGCTCTGAGCACGAGCAGTACTTC. The whole variable domain, filled in from reference TRBV5-4 and TRBJ2-7, reads ETGVTQSPTHLIKTRGQQVTLRCSSQSGHNTVSWYQQALGQGPQFIFQYYREEENGRGNFPPRFSGLQFPNYSSELNVNALELDDSALYLCASSLRQGSEHEQYFGPGTRLTVT.

The genes are TRBV6-1 and TRBJ1-3; 7 bases are a match to TRBD1. The trim removed 5 bases at V and 4 bases at J, leaving 5 bases unmatched. The CDR3 spans 14 residues. The germline V gene has CDR1 MNHNS and CDR2 SASEGT. CDR3 sequence reads: CASSSRGTGNTIYF. CDR3 coding DNA: TGTGCCAGCAGTTCCAGGGGGACCGGAAACACCATATATTTT.

The chain couples TRBV5-1 to TRBJ2-3, with no clear D. Trimming cost V 1 base and J 1 base, with 13 bases left between them. The CDR3 runs 16 residues. Germline CDR1 and CDR2: SGHRS and YFSETQ. CDR3 coding DNA: TGCGCCAGCAGCTTGCTACCGGCCCAGGGCACAGATACGCAGTATTTT. This encodes CASSLLPAQGTDTQYF.

V is TRBV11-2 and J is TRBJ2-3; 11 bases align to TRBD2. CDR1 is SGHAT and CDR2 is FQNNGV in the germline V gene. Trimming removed 5 bases from V and 5 bases from J; junction bases left unmatched: 12. The CDR3 sequence is 17 residues long. The chain's CDR3 is CASSARLAGTGGDTQYF. The CDR3 region has the DNA TGTGCCAGCAGCGCCCGACTAGCGGGGACGGGGGGAGATACGCAGTATTTT.

J is TRBJ2-4 and V is TRBV7-8; 11 bases are a match to TRBD2. Germline V CDR1 and CDR2: SGHVS, FQNEAQ. J gave up 2 bases and V 1 base, and 7 bases lay outside the gene matches. There are 18 residues in the CDR3. CDR3 residues: CASSLVSGGAGTKNIQYF. The CDR3 DNA reads TGTGCCAGCAGCTTAGTTAGCGGGGGGGCCGGGACCAAAAACATTCAGTACTTC. Filled out from reference TRBV7-8 and TRBJ2-4, the complete variable domain reads GAGVSQSPRYKVAKRGQDVALRCDPISGHVSLFWYQQALGQGPEFLTYFQNEAQLDKSGLPSDRFFAERPEGSVSTLKIQRTQQEDSAVYLCASSLVSGGAGTKNIQYFGAGTRLSVL.

DNA for the CDR3: TGTGCCAGCAGCCAGGGACAGGAGTCCTACGAGCAGTACTTC. Amino acids: CASSQGQESYEQYF. The chain has TRBV7-6 and TRBJ2-7, with 8 bases fitting TRBD1. The junction had 4 bases not matched to a gene; V was cut back by 5 bases and J by 1 base. The CDR3 has 14 amino acids. Germline V gene data show CDR1 as SGHVS and CDR2 as FNYEAQ.

V usage is TRBV9 and J usage is TRBJ2-1, with D perhaps TRBD2 (6 bases). Per germline, CDR1 SGDLS and CDR2 YYNGEE. The CDR3 totals 15 residues. Trimming pared 0 bases from V and 7 bases from J, leaving 14 bases between. This chain's CDR3 is CASSVAGLRQNEQFF. CDR3 nucleotide sequence: TGTGCCAGCAGCGTAGCGGGACTTCGGCAAAATGAGCAGTTCTTC.

A few counts support this clone. Other DNA sequences in this specimen translate into the identical CDR3. The rearrangement links TRBV19 to TRBJ1-1, with D perhaps matching TRBD1 (6 bases). Trimming removed 9 bases from V and 0 bases from J, with 14 bases in between. Per the germline V gene, CDR1 is LNHDA and CDR2 is SQIVND (reference sequence). This CDR3 region has 14 residues. The chain's CDR3 is CASRPRGMNTEAFF. The CDR3 DNA sequence: TGTGCCAGCCGTCCCAGGGGAATGAACACTGAAGCTTTCTTT.

The rearrangement uses TRBV7-6 and TRBJ2-5, with 10 bases fitting TRBD2. Germline V gene sequence: CDR1 SGHVS, CDR2 FNYEAQ. The CDR3 runs 17 residues. Trimming at V came to 8 bases and at J to 3 bases, leaving 15 bases not matched to a gene. CDR3 amino acids: CASSRASGSGVKETQYF. The CDR3 DNA follows: TGTGCCAGCTCCCGAGCTAGCGGGAGCGGAGTGAAAGAGACCCAGTACTTC.

The chain uses TRBV5-4 and TRBJ2-1; TRBD2 agrees at 8 bases. J lost 4 bases, V lost 4 bases, and 10 bases had no gene match. This CDR3 spans 16 amino acids. The germline V gene has CDR1 SGHNT and CDR2 YYREEE (reference sequence). The CDR3 spells CASSQDALAAYNEQFF. The DNA for the CDR3 is TGTGCCAGCAGCCAAGATGCACTAGCGGCGTACAATGAGCAGTTCTTC.

The chain has TRBV2 and TRBJ2-5; 7 nucleotides match TRBD2. Germline CDR1 SNHLY, CDR2 FYNNEI. This CDR3 is built from 11 residues. Trimming cost V 10 bases and J 10 bases; bases outside gene matches: 9. CDR3: CATKREGVQYF. CDR3 coding DNA: TGTGCCACCAAAAGGGAGGGTGTCCAGTACTTC.

In its sample, this clone was seen a few times. V gene TRBV7-2 combines with J gene TRBJ2-1; no reliable D call. Trimming stripped 3 bases from V and 0 bases from J, with 9 bases between. This CDR3 contains 15 residues. Germline CDR1 SGHTA, CDR2 FQGNSA. For the CDR3, the DNA is TGTGCCAGCAGCTTGGCCCAGAGCTCCTACAATGAGCAGTTCTTC. This codes for CASSLAQSSYNEQFF.

The genes are TRBV27 and TRBJ1-2; 12 bases map to TRBD1. V trimming: 6 bases; J trimming: 7 bases; junction bases outside the gene matches: 15. The CDR3 has 17 residues. Germline CDR1 reads MNHEY; CDR2 reads SMNVEV (reference sequence). CDR3 protein: CASSFVWGDRGPVGYTF. The CDR3 nucleotides are TGTGCCAGCAGCTTCGTGTGGGGGGACAGGGGGCCCGTTGGCTACACCTTC.

V gene TRBV18 combines with J gene TRBJ2-1, with unresolved D. The germline V gene encodes CDR1 KGHSH and CDR2 LQKENI. The CDR3 is 15 residues long. The V gene lost 2 bases and the J gene lost 5 bases, with 13 bases spanning the gap. The chain's CDR3 is CASSPTASRNNEQFF. The CDR3 nucleotides are TGTGCCAGCTCACCAACGGCGAGTAGGAACAATGAGCAGTTCTTC.

Many counts were recorded for this clone. The rearrangement links TRBV2 to TRBJ1-1, with D hard to call. Germline assignment: CDR1 SNHLY and CDR2 FYNNEI. The CDR3 consists of 11 residues. V lost 7 bases to trimming and J lost 5 bases, with 8 bases between them. For the CDR3, the DNA is TGTGCCAGCAAACGGGAAACTGAAGCTTTCTTT. Protein sequence: CASKRETEAFF.

This clone came up a few times. This CDR3 is also generated by other DNA sequences in the sample. The chain couples TRBV19 to TRBJ1-1, with D unresolved. V was cut by 0 bases and J by 0 bases, with 8 bases left in between. The CDR3 is 15 residues long. Per the germline V gene, CDR1 is LNHDA and CDR2 is SQIVND (reference sequence). The CDR3 nucleotides are TGTGCCAGTAGTATAGATAGGTCGATGAACACTGAAGCTTTCTTT. Its translation: CASSIDRSMNTEAFF.

This clone was recorded at least ten times. This chain links TRBV4-3 with TRBJ1-5, with 7 positions matching TRBD1. CDR3 length equals 17 residues. Germline lookup yields CDR1 LGHNA and CDR2 YSLEER. V was pared by 0 bases and J by 3 bases, with 8 bases of the junction left unmatched. This CDR3 is CASSQDTRGQFNQPQHF. CDR3 bases: TGCGCCAGCAGCCAAGATACTCGGGGACAGTTCAATCAGCCCCAGCATTTT.

The chain has TRBV21-1 and TRBJ2-7; TRBD2, the table's D call, lacks a check against the DNA. TRBV21-1 is labeled a pseudogene. This CDR3 comprises 16 residues. The CDR3 DNA follows: TGTGCCAGCAGCAAAGGGGGTAGCGGGAGCTCCTACGAGCAGTACGTC. It codes for CASSKGGSGSSYEQYV.

The genes are TRBV11-2 and TRBJ1-2, with a possible D match to TRBD1 (5 bases). From germline, CDR1 is SGHAT and CDR2 FQNNGV. Trimming took off 4 bases at V and 5 bases at J, with 11 bases between the two ends. This CDR3 comprises 13 residues. CDR3 bases: TGTGCCAGCAGCTCGGGACGGCGATATGGCTACACCTTC. Translation gives CASSSGRRYGYTF.

This clone has just a few counts. This rearrangement joins TRBV30 to TRBJ2-3; perhaps D is TRBD1 or TRBD2 (5 bases each). Trimming removed 2 bases from V and 1 base from J, with 13 bases in between. The CDR3 extends over 15 amino acids. CDR1 and CDR2 (germline): GTSNPN, SVGIG (reference sequence). DNA for the CDR3: TGTGCCTGGAGTAGGGTGGGGGTGCGCACAGATACGCAGTATTTT. Protein sequence: CAWSRVGVRTDTQYF.

The gene calls are TRBV4-3 and TRBJ2-5, with 8 bases matching TRBD2. V lost 0 bases and J lost 2; bases outside the gene matches: 14. From germline, CDR1 is LGHNA and CDR2 YSLEER. The CDR3 extends over 19 amino acids. The CDR3 nucleotides are TGCGCCAGCAGCCAAGATTTTCGCCGGGTGGCGGGGGGACAAGAGACCCAGTACTTC. It encodes CASSQDFRRVAGGQETQYF.

The chain couples TRBV4-3 to TRBJ1-1; 9 positions agree with TRBD1. From germline, CDR1 is LGHNA and CDR2 YSLEER. There are 15 residues in the CDR3. The ends lost 0 bases at V and 7 bases at J; junction bases unmatched: 6. The CDR3 DNA reads as TGCGCCAGCAGCCAAGATGGGACAGGGCCTCTTGAAGCTTTCTTT. Translation gives CASSQDGTGPLEAFF.

The V gene is TRBV2, the J gene TRBJ1-4, with 7 positions matching TRBD1. With 3 bases clipped from V and 7 bases from J, the junction kept 5 bases outside the gene matches. Germline-derived CDR1 and CDR2 are SNHLY and FYNNEI. CDR3 length equals 14 residues. CDR3 nucleotide sequence: TGTGCCAGCAGTGAGAGGGGGCGAAGTGAAAAACTGTTTTTT. This codes for CASSERGRSEKLFF.

In its sample, this clone was seen many times. The chain has TRBV4-3 and TRBJ2-4; possibly TRBD2 for D (5 bases). Germline V gene sequence: CDR1 LGHNA, CDR2 YSLEER. This CDR3 is built from 14 residues. V lost 1 base, J lost 5 bases, and 9 bases lay in between. Here the CDR3 DNA reads TGCGCCAGCAGCCAAGGTGTTAGCGAAAACATTCAGTACTTC. Its protein is CASSQGVSENIQYF.

The CDR3 is CASSFPGEQFF. The CDR3 bases are TGTGCCAGCAGCTTTCCGGGCGAGCAGTTCTTC. The chain uses TRBV7-6 and TRBJ2-1, with no clear D. Trimming pared 3 bases from V and 10 bases from J, leaving 7 bases between. The CDR3 length is 11 residues. Per the germline V gene, CDR1 is SGHVS and CDR2 is FNYEAQ. The variable domain in full, with the rest retrieved from reference TRBV7-6 and TRBJ2-1, is GAGVSQSPRYKVTKRGQDVALRCDPISGHVSLYWYRQALGQGPEFLTYFNYEAQQDKSGLPNDRFSAERPEGSISTLTIQRTEQRDSAMYRCASSFPGEQFFGPGTRLTVL.

This clone turned up a few times. This sequence joins TRBV5-6 and TRBJ2-7; D unclear. V was cut by 4 bases and J by 0 bases, with 8 bases left in between. CDR1 and CDR2 from the germline V gene are SGHDT and YYEEEE. The CDR3 loop spans 13 amino acids. CDR3 DNA: TGTGCCAGCAGCAACAAGGGCTCCTACGAGCAGTACTTC. This gives the protein CASSNKGSYEQYF. The whole variable domain, filled in from reference TRBV5-6 and TRBJ2-7, reads DAGVTQSPTHLIKTRGQQVTLRCSPKSGHDTVSWYQQALGQGPQFIFQYYEEEERQRGNFPDRFSGHQFPNYSSELNVNALLLGDSALYLCASSNKGSYEQYFGPGTRLTVT.

The chain has TRBV7-2 and TRBJ2-1; 12 nucleotides match TRBD2. Germline lookup yields CDR1 SGHTA and CDR2 FQGNSA. V shed 3 bases and J 9 bases; nucleotides not matched to a gene: 9. CDR3 length: 16 amino acids. CDR3 sequence (DNA): TGTGCCAGCAGCTTTCAACTAGCGGGGGGAAGTGGTGAGCAGTTCTTC. It encodes CASSFQLAGGSGEQFF.

V usage is TRBV9 and J usage is TRBJ2-5; 13 bases agree with TRBD2. Germline CDR1 is SGDLS and CDR2 is YYNGEE. The CDR3 extends over 17 amino acids. V was clipped by 3 bases and J by 4 bases; unmatched bases: 9. CDR3 DNA sequence: TGTGCCAGCAGCGAGGGACTAGCGGGGAGAAGGCGAGAGACCCAGTACTTC. It yields the protein CASSEGLAGRRRETQYF.

In its sample, this clone was seen a few times. A junction boundary mismatches the germline segment, possibly from a read error. This chain connects TRBV7-9 to TRBJ1-1; D is unresolved. Germline values: CDR1 SEHNR, CDR2 FQNEAQ (reference sequence). The CDR3 runs to 15 residues. The CDR3 is CASSQERSINTEAFF. The CDR3 region has the DNA TGCGCCAGCAGCCAAGAAAGGAGTATTAACACTGAAGCTTTCTTT.

This chain uses TRBV19 with TRBJ2-7; 7 positions agree with TRBD1. This CDR3 region has 14 residues. V gave up 5 bases and J gave up 3 bases; unmatched junction bases: 7. Germline assignment: CDR1 LNHDA and CDR2 SQIVND (reference sequence). The CDR3 bases are TGTGCCAGTAGTCCTCGCCGGGACAGCTACGAGCAGTACTTC. Translated, it gives CASSPRRDSYEQYF.